The subject of this entry is one T cell receptor beta chain. The antigen remains unidentified. The record originates from a study of T cell repertoires in cytomegalovirus infection. Study information: The authors used CMV epitopes that were HLA-C-restricted (recently identified) and HLA-B-restricted (well studied). Public TCR beta signature analysis indicated the presence of both CMV infection and matching HLA type. Study observations and caveats: People with CMV and the relevant HLA were identified by cumulative public TCR beta family frequency. What dominated the ex vivo response were HLA-C-restricted CMV-specific TCR beta clonotypes.

The CDR3 runs 14 residues. Trimming shortened V by 1 base and J by 1 base, and 7 bases separated the two germline ends. TCRdb passed the reads through MiXCR, listing each CDR3 protein once. The repertoire holds roughly 180,000 distinct CDR3 sequences, with less than 25% as singletons. The material sequenced was CD8+ T cells from cultured PBMCs, taken from culture after CMV antigen stimulation. The chain combines TRBV12-3 or TRBV12-4 with TRBJ2-5; the D is unclear. The source is a human donor in good health (CMV status not recorded). Some clones in this sample may be carry-over from other donors' samples. The CDR3 here is CASSLVGSQETQYF. The CDR3 bases are TGTGCCAGCAGTTTAGTCGGGTCCCAAGAGACCCAGTACTTC.